This TCR beta chain was recorded in a study of quantifying T cell responses using KT2 cells. Study details: TCR alpha and beta constant-region primers primed reverse transcription of RNA.

This clonotype was observed many times. Each cDNA got a UMI-containing oligo ligated at its 3' end. First-round PCR used roughly 4 cycles and beta primers RC1.1 and RC1.2 covering TRBC1 and TRBC2. MiXCR was run by TCRdb on the UMI-ligation and nested PCR reads, yielding one entry per CDR3 protein. The top ten clones hold 15% to 18% of a sample with tens of thousands of distinct CDR3 sequences, roughly 8% of them seen once. The receptor was derived from a human donor. The material sequenced was PBMCs spiked with cells of the T cell clone KT2.

CDR3 nucleotides: TGCAGCGTTGAAGGGGTCCGCGGAGTGAACACTGAAGCTTTCTTT. This translates into CSVEGVRGVNTEAFF. The chain employs TRBV29-1 and TRBJ1-1; D is ambiguous. The germline V gene has CDR1 SQVTM and CDR2 ANQGSEA. This CDR3 is 15 amino acids long. The ends were cut back, 1 base at V and 0 bases at J, with 12 bases in the middle.